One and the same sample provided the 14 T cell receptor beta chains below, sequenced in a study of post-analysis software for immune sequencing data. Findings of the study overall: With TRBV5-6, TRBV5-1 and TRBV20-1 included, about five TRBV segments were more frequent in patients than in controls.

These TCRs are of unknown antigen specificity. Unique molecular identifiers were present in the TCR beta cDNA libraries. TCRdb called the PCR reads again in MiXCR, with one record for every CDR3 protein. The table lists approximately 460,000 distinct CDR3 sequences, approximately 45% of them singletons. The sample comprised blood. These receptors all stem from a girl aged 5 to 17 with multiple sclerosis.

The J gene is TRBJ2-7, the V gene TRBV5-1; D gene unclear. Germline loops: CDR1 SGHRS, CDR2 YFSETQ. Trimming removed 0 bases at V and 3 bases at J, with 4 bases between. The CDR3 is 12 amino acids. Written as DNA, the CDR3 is TGCGCCAGCAGCTTGGACATCTACGAGCAGTACTTC. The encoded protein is CASSLDIYEQYF.

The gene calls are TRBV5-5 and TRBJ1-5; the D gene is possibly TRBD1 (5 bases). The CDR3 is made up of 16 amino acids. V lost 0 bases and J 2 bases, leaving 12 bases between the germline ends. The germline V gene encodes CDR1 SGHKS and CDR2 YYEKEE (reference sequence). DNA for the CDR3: TGTGCCAGCAGCTTGGATGGGGGATACGGCAATCAGCCCCAGCATTTT. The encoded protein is CASSLDGGYGNQPQHF.

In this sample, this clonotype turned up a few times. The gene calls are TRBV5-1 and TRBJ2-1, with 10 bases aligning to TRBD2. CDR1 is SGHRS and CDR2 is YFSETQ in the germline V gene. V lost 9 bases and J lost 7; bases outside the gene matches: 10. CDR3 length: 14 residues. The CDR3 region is CATSSGTSVNEQFF. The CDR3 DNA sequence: TGCGCCACTTCGTCCGGGACTAGCGTGAATGAGCAGTTCTTC.

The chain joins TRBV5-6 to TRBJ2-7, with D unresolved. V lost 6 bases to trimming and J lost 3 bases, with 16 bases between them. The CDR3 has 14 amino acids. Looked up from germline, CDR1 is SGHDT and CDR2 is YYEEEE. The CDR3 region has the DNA TGTGCCAGCATAATTTTCGGAAACTACTACGAGCAGTACTTC. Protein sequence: CASIIFGNYYEQYF. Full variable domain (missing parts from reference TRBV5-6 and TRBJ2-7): DAGVTQSPTHLIKTRGQQVTLRCSPKSGHDTVSWYQQALGQGPQFIFQYYEEEERQRGNFPDRFSGHQFPNYSSELNVNALLLGDSALYLCASIIFGNYYEQYFGPGTRLTVT.

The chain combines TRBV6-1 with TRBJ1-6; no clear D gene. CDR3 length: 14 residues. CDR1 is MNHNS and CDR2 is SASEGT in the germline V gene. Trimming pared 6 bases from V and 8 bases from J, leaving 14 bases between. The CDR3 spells CASSPGKGYSPLHF. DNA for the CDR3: TGTGCCAGCAGCCCCGGGAAAGGTTATTCACCCCTCCACTTT.

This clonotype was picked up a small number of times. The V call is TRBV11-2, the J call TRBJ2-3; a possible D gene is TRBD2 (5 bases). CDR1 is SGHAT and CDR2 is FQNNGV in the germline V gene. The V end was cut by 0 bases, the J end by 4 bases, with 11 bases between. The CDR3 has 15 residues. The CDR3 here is CASSLDHGSPDTQYF. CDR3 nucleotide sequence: TGTGCCAGCAGCTTAGATCATGGGAGCCCAGATACGCAGTATTTT. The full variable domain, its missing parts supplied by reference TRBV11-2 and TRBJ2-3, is EAGVAQSPRYKIIEKRQSVAFWCNPISGHATLYWYQQILGQGPKLLIQFQNNGVVDDSQLPKDRFSAERLKGVDSTLKIQPAKLEDSAVYLCASSLDHGSPDTQYFGPGTRLTVL.

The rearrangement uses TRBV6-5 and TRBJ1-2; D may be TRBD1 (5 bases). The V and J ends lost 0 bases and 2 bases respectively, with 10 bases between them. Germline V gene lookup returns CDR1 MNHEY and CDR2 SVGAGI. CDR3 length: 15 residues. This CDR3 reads CASSYSNQGNYGYTF. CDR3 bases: TGTGCCAGCAGTTACTCGAATCAGGGAAACTATGGCTACACCTTC.

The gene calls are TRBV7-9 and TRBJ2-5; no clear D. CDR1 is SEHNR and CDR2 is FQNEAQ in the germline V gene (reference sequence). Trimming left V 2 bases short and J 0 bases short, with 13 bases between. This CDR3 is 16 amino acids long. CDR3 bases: TGTGCCAGCAGCTTACAGCTCTTCGCGGACCAAGAGACCCAGTACTTC. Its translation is CASSLQLFADQETQYF.

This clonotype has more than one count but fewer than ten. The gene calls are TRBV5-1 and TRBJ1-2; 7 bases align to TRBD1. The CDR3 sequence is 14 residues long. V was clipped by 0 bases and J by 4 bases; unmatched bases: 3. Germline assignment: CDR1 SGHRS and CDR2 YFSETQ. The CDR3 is CASSLAQGPYGYTF. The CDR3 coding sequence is TGCGCCAGCAGCTTGGCACAGGGGCCCTATGGCTACACCTTC.

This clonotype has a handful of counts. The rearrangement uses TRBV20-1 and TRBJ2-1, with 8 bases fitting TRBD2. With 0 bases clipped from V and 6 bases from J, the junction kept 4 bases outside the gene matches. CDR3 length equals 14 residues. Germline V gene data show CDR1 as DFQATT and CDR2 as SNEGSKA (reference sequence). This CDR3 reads CSARDLAGPNEQFF. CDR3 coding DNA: TGCAGTGCTAGAGATCTAGCGGGCCCCAATGAGCAGTTCTTC.

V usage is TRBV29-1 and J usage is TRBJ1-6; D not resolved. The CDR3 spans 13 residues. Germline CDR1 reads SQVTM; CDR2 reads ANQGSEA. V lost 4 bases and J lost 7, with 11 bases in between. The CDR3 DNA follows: TGCAGCGTTGGGGAAGCCCGAAATTCACCCCTCCACTTT. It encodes CSVGEARNSPLHF.

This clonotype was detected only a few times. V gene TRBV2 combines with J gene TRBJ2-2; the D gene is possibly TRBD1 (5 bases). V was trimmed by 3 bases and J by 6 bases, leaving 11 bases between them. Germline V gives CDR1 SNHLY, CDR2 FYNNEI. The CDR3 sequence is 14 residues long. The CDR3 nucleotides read TGTGCCAGCAGTGACTGGGAAGGGGCCGGGGAGCTGTTTTTT. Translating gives CASSDWEGAGELFF.

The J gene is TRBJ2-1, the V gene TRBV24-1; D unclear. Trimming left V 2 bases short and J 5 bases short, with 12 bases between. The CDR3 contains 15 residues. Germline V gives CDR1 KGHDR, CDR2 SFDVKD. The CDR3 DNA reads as TGTGCCACCAGTGATTCCTCGTTAATCCACAATGAGCAGTTCTTC. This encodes CATSDSSLIHNEQFF.

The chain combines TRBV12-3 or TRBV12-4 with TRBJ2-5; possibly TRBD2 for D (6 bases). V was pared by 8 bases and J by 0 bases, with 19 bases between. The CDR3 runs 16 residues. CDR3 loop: CASALGGQGYQETQYF. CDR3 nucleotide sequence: TGTGCCAGCGCCTTGGGGGGTCAGGGATACCAAGAGACCCAGTACTTC.